What follows is one T cell receptor beta chain and its context. No antigen is known for it. Base qualities are not recorded, but no much larger clone differs from it by a single base. The CDR3 goes from the cysteine to the phenylalanine over 14 residues. Kept here is only the CDR3 DNA, which spans 42 bases and is read in frame from base 1. CDR1 GTSNPN and CDR2 SVGIG are derived from the germline V gene (reference sequence). V trim: 3 bases; J trim: 4 bases; unmatched bases: 8. These data come from a study of shared clonotypes between healthy human individuals (dated by TCRdb to 2020 to 2021). Background for the entire study: Three men and a couple of women, aged 18 to 49 years, made up the cohort. For each donor, three plates each were used for CD4 naive and CD4 memory, two plates were used for CD8 naive, and one plate was used for CD8 memory. The study deeply sequenced blood TCR repertoires of five healthy adults to estimate repertoire size and the extent of clonotype sharing between individuals. To increase sequencing depth and limit assay-specific biases, TCR repertoire library preparation and sequencing were carried out by different laboratories using diverse techniques. Each donor's leukapheresis produced roughly between about 0.8 and 10 billion PBMCs. Overall study outcomes, separate from this receptor: The small number of donors limited the genetic and exposure-history diversity represented. Sampling was restricted to blood, and TCR repertoires in tissues likely differ from the TCR repertoires found in blood. Larger estimated clonotype richness was generally found for naive subsets than for memory subsets. Clonotypes shared by all four sorted-subset donors showed higher generation probabilities than non-shared clonotypes. Based on pairwise subsampling, the degree of clonotype sharing among donors was expected to be affected by sequencing depth. Incomplete sequencing was indicated by rarefaction of sorted-subset datasets, despite the large sequencing depth. Sharing across several donors was observed for 4.5% to 6.5% of naive CD4, over 3% of naive CD8, 2% to 2.5% of memory CD4, and around 0.4% of memory CD8 clonotypes.

The donors were healthy, HIV-negative adults with no recently reported acute infections or vaccinations. All donors were Caucasian adults living in Nashville, Tennessee, USA. Magnetic negative selection was used to enrich CD4+ T cells, after which naive cells were positively selected on CD45RA and the negative fraction became the memory subset. After blood collection by leukapheresis, PBMCs were isolated using Ficoll-Histopaque density gradient centrifugation and then cryopreserved in the vapor phase of liquid nitrogen. Analytical flow cytometry was used to check the purity and quantity of each magnetically sorted T cell population. Genomic DNA was isolated from each sorted fraction and quantified by UV absorbance on a Nanodrop 2000c. Using the deep immunoSEQ assay, TCR CDR3 regions were amplified from genomic DNA by multiplex PCR. Extracted genomic DNA from each cell subset was spread evenly across all wells of several immunoSEQ 96-well plates, with each plate serving as a replicate. For sorted subsets, roughly 190 ng of genomic DNA, equivalent to about 30,000 T cell genomes, went into each replicate PCR. Purified libraries were measured with a Qubit 3.0 fluorometer, size-checked on a Bioanalyzer 2100, and measured again with the KAPA Library Quantification kit. Every immunoSEQ 96-well plate was sequenced on a dedicated single-read 150-cycle Illumina NextSeq 550 flow cell. On the study's bioinformatics: The immunoSEQ output contained only junctional sequences without quality scores, so filtering could not match that applied to full-length reads. Sequences were annotated with PyIR, a Python wrapper for IgBLAST v1.9, using IMGT germline references to assign V/J genes and CDR3. Reads with weak V/J assignments (E-value above 1e-6), missing CDR3, stop codons, out-of-frame junctions, or ambiguous translated residues were removed. V3J clonotypes were defined as sequences sharing the same inferred V gene, J gene, and CDR3 amino acid sequence. Percentage overlap between repertoires was computed as shared unique clonotypes divided by the size of the smaller repertoire. Richness of each repertoire was evaluated using RTK rarefaction, the Chao1 estimator, and Recon v2.1 estimates of unobserved clonotypes. Generation probabilities were computed with OLGA for all TCRbeta clonotypes obtained by the gDNA method from four donors. TCRdb provides this immuneACCESS table in a form limited to in-frame rearrangements. Some clones are lacking; in checked studies, under half of them reflect an unresolved V gene, and why the rest are absent is not known. The V and J calls and clone size come from that table; D and trimming were worked out from the DNA. The sample table records more than 2 million clones; about 94% of these occur just once. The ten largest clones take up more than 0.1% of the sample.

The source of this sequence is a man younger than 30 in good health. The chain is assembled from TRBV30 and TRBJ2-7; 8 of the junction bases match TRBD2. The sample taken for sequencing was naive CD4+ T cells sorted from blood. This specimen's cell subset or site label, interpreted: CD45RA+ positively selected. The CDR3 reads as follows: CAWRSSGSIYEQYF. The DNA is TGTGCCTGGAGATCGAGCGGGAGTATTTACGAGCAGTACTTC.